The 26 T cell receptor beta chains listed next were all sequenced from one sample in a study of PD-1 blockade in classical Hodgkin lymphoma. Every patient was affected by relapse after autologous stem cell transplantation, while exposure to brentuximab vedotin was not uniform. Assay used: immunoSEQ multiplex PCR; TCRdb lists only in-frame clones, some missing. The data show 53,000 or so clones, over 75% seen once. Material: peripheral blood mononuclear cells (PBMCs), obtained at baseline. The receptors originated from a human donor with classical Hodgkin lymphoma.

J is TRBJ1-1 and V is TRBV10-3; D uncertain. Trimming pared 5 bases from V and 6 bases from J, leaving 7 bases between. The CDR3 is made up of 11 amino acids. CDR1 and CDR2 from the germline V gene are ENHRY and SYGVKD. The CDR3 loop is CAISRGPEAFF. CDR3 DNA sequence: TGTGCCATCAGTCGAGGGCCTGAAGCTTTCTTT.

The chain joins TRBV27 to TRBJ2-1; possible D gene TRBD1, 5 bases. The CDR3 totals 12 residues. CDR1 is MNHEY and CDR2 is SMNVEV in the germline V gene (reference sequence). V was cut by 2 bases and J by 6 bases, with 5 bases left in between. The CDR3, as DNA: TGTGCCAGCAGTTTACAGGGCAATGAGCAGTTCTTC. It yields the protein CASSLQGNEQFF.

This CDR3 reads CASSEFTSGPQNEQFF. The CDR3 DNA reads as TGCGCCAGCAGTGAGTTCACTAGCGGGCCACAGAATGAGCAGTTCTTC. The V and J genes are TRBV10-2 and TRBJ2-1, with 9 nucleotides matching TRBD2. Germline lookup yields CDR1 WSHSY and CDR2 SAAADI. The CDR3 totals 16 residues. With V trimmed by 1 base and J by 7 bases, 8 bases remained unmatched.

V usage is TRBV27 and J usage is TRBJ2-4; D possibly corresponds to TRBD2 (6 bases). Germline V gene data show CDR1 as MNHEY and CDR2 as SMNVEV (reference sequence). CDR3 length: 16 amino acids. The V and J ends lost 6 bases and 2 bases respectively, with 17 bases between them. The CDR3 sequence: CASSPSALRPKNIQYF. The CDR3 DNA reads TGTGCCAGCAGCCCTAGCGCCCTTCGTCCCAAAAACATTCAGTACTTC.

CDR3 in amino acids: CATSRDANTGELFF. CDR3 DNA sequence: TGTGCCACCAGCAGAGACGCGAACACCGGGGAGCTGTTTTTT. V is TRBV15 and J is TRBJ2-2; the D is unclear. The germline V and J ends were trimmed by 0 bases and 0 bases, with 2 bases remaining between them. The CDR3 has 14 amino acids. Germline CDR1 reads LNHNV; CDR2 reads YYDKDF (reference sequence).

This chain joins TRBV5-6 and TRBJ1-2; TRBD1 agrees at 9 bases. There are 17 residues in the CDR3. The germline V gene encodes CDR1 SGHDT and CDR2 YYEEEE. Losses at the gene ends were 4 bases for V and 2 bases for J; bases not matched to a gene: 12. This CDR3 is CASSLGTGTPRNYGYTF. CDR3 DNA: TGTGCCAGCAGCCTTGGGACAGGGACCCCCCGGAACTATGGCTACACCTTC.

This clone came up a few times. J is TRBJ2-2 and V is TRBV5-5, with 10 bases aligning to TRBD2. The ends lost 2 bases at V and 2 bases at J; junction bases unmatched: 3. Germline CDR1 SGHKS, CDR2 YYEKEE (reference sequence). The CDR3 sequence is 16 residues long. CDR3 sequence (DNA): TGTGCCAGCAGCTTTCGGACTAGCGGCAACACCGGGGAGCTGTTTTTT. Translation: CASSFRTSGNTGELFF.

This rearrangement joins TRBV5-5 to TRBJ1-2; 11 nucleotides agree with TRBD1. Germline V gene lookup returns CDR1 SGHKS and CDR2 YYEKEE (reference sequence). The V gene end was trimmed by 4 bases and the J gene end by 5 bases; junction bases not matched to a gene: 10. This CDR3 comprises 16 residues. CDR3 loop: CASSTPGTGGWYGYTF. CDR3 DNA sequence: TGTGCCAGCAGCACTCCCGGGACAGGGGGTTGGTATGGCTACACCTTC.

This sequence joins TRBV12-5 and TRBJ2-1; TRBD2 matches 7 bases. Looked up from germline, CDR1 is LGHNT and CDR2 is FRNRAP. V dropped 4 bases and J dropped 7; count of bases not matched to a gene: 10. The CDR3 sequence is 15 residues long. The DNA of the CDR3 is TGTGCTAGTGGTTATTCCGGGACTACCTGGAATGAGCAGTTCTTC. Amino acid sequence: CASGYSGTTWNEQFF.

CDR3 loop: CASSLGRTGVETQYF. In DNA, the CDR3 is TGCGCCAGCAGCTTGGGTCGCACGGGAGTTGAGACCCAGTACTTC. This chain uses TRBV5-1 with TRBJ2-5; possible D gene TRBD2, 6 bases. The CDR3 sequence is 15 residues long. V was trimmed by 0 bases and J by 5 bases, leaving 14 bases between them. Per germline, CDR1 SGHRS and CDR2 YFSETQ.

CDR3 DNA sequence: TGTGCCAGCAGACCTAACTACAGGGGGCAAAATGGTAATGAAAAACTGTTTTTT. This translates into CASRPNYRGQNGNEKLFF. The chain carries TRBV7-9 and TRBJ1-4; 9 bases map to TRBD1. Germline CDR1 reads SEHNR; CDR2 reads FQNEAQ (reference sequence). V shed 6 bases and J 4 bases; nucleotides not matched to a gene: 15. CDR3 size: 18 residues. Supplemented by reference TRBV7-9 and TRBJ1-4, the full variable domain reads DTGVSQNPRHKITKRGQNVTFRCDPISEHNRLYWYRQTLGQGPEFLTYFQNEAQLEKSRLLSDRFSAERPKGSFSTLEIQRTEQGDSAMYLCASRPNYRGQNGNEKLFFGSGTQLSVL.

This clone was found a few times. V is TRBV9 and J is TRBJ1-2; weak D call: TRBD1 (5 bases). CDR1 and CDR2 from the germline V gene are SGDLS and YYNGEE. V lost 4 bases, J lost 7 bases, and 26 bases lay in between. The CDR3 runs to 17 residues. DNA of the CDR3: TGTGCCAGCAGCTTGGCGGGGGGACTAGCCGGGGTCGGTGGCTACACCTTC. Encoded protein: CASSLAGGLAGVGGYTF.

The chain has TRBV5-1 and TRBJ1-1; 9 bases align to TRBD1. CDR1 is SGHRS, CDR2 YFSETQ, per germline. This CDR3 is built from 16 residues. V shed 2 bases, J shed 1 base, and the junction held 6 bases outside the gene matches. The CDR3 spells CASSFGTGIPNTEAFF. DNA for the CDR3: TGCGCCAGCAGCTTCGGGACAGGGATCCCGAACACTGAAGCTTTCTTT.

The table lists this clone with a few counts. The gene calls are TRBV6-1 and TRBJ1-5; D is possibly TRBD1 (6 bases). The germline gives CDR1 MNHNS, CDR2 SASEGT. CDR3 size: 13 residues. Trimming stripped 10 bases from V and 1 base from J, with 11 bases between. The DNA of the CDR3 is TGTGCCACCCAAGGGGGGAGCAATCAGCCCCAGCATTTT. Translated, it gives CATQGGSNQPQHF.

V usage is TRBV6-6 and J usage is TRBJ1-3; D might be TRBD1 (5 bases). The length of the CDR3 is 15 residues. The V gene lost 8 bases and the J gene lost 4 bases, with 18 bases spanning the gap. Germline V gives CDR1 MNHNY, CDR2 SVGAGI (reference sequence). The CDR3 loop is CASAEGQGKGNTIYF. CDR3 in DNA: TGTGCCAGCGCCGAAGGGCAGGGAAAGGGAAACACCATATATTTT.

The V and J genes are TRBV7-2 and TRBJ1-5, with no clear D. The CDR3 covers 13 residues. In germline, CDR1 is SGHTA, CDR2 FQGNSA. V was shortened by 5 bases and J by 3 bases, with 8 bases between the two germline ends. In nucleotides, the CDR3 is TGTGCCAGCAGCACTTCGTACAATCAGCCCCAGCATTTT. Its protein is CASSTSYNQPQHF.

V is TRBV4-3 and J is TRBJ2-6; D may be TRBD1 (5 bases). V lost 1 base to trimming and J lost 4 bases, with 11 bases between them. The CDR3 loop spans 16 amino acids. CDR1 is LGHNA and CDR2 is YSLEER in the germline V gene. CDR3 nucleotide sequence: TGCGCCAGCAGCCAAGTGCAGGGTTCCGGGGCCAACGTCCTGACTTTC. Protein: CASSQVQGSGANVLTF.

The V gene is TRBV13, the J gene TRBJ2-5, with D possibly called TRBD1 or TRBD2 (5 bases each). CDR3 size: 14 residues. Germline CDR1 and CDR2: PRHDT and FYEKMQ (reference sequence). Trimming took 5 bases from V and 5 from J, leaving 15 bases between them. The DNA for the CDR3 is TGTGCCAGCAGCAGGGGACGCCCGGCGGAGACCCAGTACTTC. It is translated as CASSRGRPAETQYF.

The rearrangement links TRBV18 to TRBJ1-1, with a tentative D call TRBD1 (5 bases). Looked up from germline, CDR1 is KGHSH and CDR2 is LQKENI. This CDR3 region has 12 residues. V lost 0 bases and J lost 7, with 6 bases in between. Here the CDR3 reads CASSPPTVEAFF. As DNA, the CDR3 is TGTGCCAGCTCACCACCGACAGTTGAAGCTTTCTTT.

The rearrangement links TRBV10-3 to TRBJ1-1; D is ambiguous. CDR3 length: 14 residues. Trimming took 2 bases from V and 5 from J, leaving 12 bases between them. The V gene's germline CDR1 is ENHRY and CDR2 SYGVKD. The CDR3 here is CAISERTAETEAFF. The CDR3 DNA follows: TGTGCCATCAGTGAGAGAACGGCAGAGACTGAAGCTTTCTTT.

The CDR3 DNA reads as TGTGCCAGCAGCTTAGCAACTAGCGGGAGCAGGGGGACCCAGTACTTC. It translates to CASSLATSGSRGTQYF. The chain links TRBV7-8 to TRBJ2-5; 11 nucleotides line up with TRBD2. Per germline, CDR1 SGHVS and CDR2 FQNEAQ. V gave up 0 bases and J gave up 7 bases; unmatched junction bases: 7. This CDR3 has 16 residues. The full variable domain, rest sourced from reference TRBV7-8 and TRBJ2-5, is GAGVSQSPRYKVAKRGQDVALRCDPISGHVSLFWYQQALGQGPEFLTYFQNEAQLDKSGLPSDRFFAERPEGSVSTLKIQRTQQEDSAVYLCASSLATSGSRGTQYFGPGTRLLVL.

This clone was recorded only once. The chain recombines TRBV6-5 with TRBJ1-5; 12 bases match TRBD1. Germline lookup yields CDR1 MNHEY and CDR2 SVGAGI. With 6 bases clipped from V and 7 bases from J, the junction kept 4 bases outside the gene matches. The CDR3 consists of 14 residues. CDR3 in amino acids: CASSPGQGAQPQHF. CDR3 bases: TGTGCCAGCAGCCCGGGACAGGGGGCGCAGCCCCAGCATTTT.

The J gene is TRBJ2-5, the V gene TRBV28; D is ambiguous. The CDR3 has 13 amino acids. Germline V gene data show CDR1 as MDHEN and CDR2 as SYDVKM. The ends were cut back, 4 bases at V and 3 bases at J, with 9 bases in the middle. CDR3 in amino acids: CASSSVRKETQYF. The CDR3 DNA sequence: TGTGCCAGCAGTTCGGTACGCAAAGAGACCCAGTACTTC.

This clone was recorded once. The J gene is TRBJ2-2, the V gene TRBV4-1; TRBD2 agrees at 9 bases. This CDR3 comprises 17 residues. Unmatched junction bases numbered 9, after V lost 1 base and J lost 6 bases. Per the germline V gene, CDR1 is MGHRA and CDR2 is YSYEKL. For the CDR3, the DNA is TGCGCCAGCAGCCAAGTTTTAGCGGGAGTACTGTCCGGGGAGCTGTTTTTT. It specifies CASSQVLAGVLSGELFF.

The rearrangement uses TRBV6-5 and TRBJ1-4; a possible D gene is TRBD1 (5 bases). The CDR3 runs 12 residues. V gave up 6 bases and J gave up 7 bases, with 9 bases separating them. Germline CDR1 and CDR2: MNHEY and SVGAGI. The CDR3, as DNA: TGTGCCAGCAGCCAAGACAGTGAAAAACTGTTTTTT. It translates to CASSQDSEKLFF.

In the case of this clone: Other DNA sequences of this sample code for an identical CDR3. The CDR3 DNA follows: TGTGCCAGTAGTAGCGGGAGGGCCCCGAACAATGAGCAGTTCTTC. It yields the protein CASSSGRAPNNEQFF. The chain uses TRBV19 and TRBJ2-1; 9 bases line up with TRBD2. Germline V gene sequence: CDR1 LNHDA, CDR2 SQIVND (reference sequence). V lost 4 bases and J lost 5; bases outside the gene matches: 6. The CDR3 contains 15 residues.